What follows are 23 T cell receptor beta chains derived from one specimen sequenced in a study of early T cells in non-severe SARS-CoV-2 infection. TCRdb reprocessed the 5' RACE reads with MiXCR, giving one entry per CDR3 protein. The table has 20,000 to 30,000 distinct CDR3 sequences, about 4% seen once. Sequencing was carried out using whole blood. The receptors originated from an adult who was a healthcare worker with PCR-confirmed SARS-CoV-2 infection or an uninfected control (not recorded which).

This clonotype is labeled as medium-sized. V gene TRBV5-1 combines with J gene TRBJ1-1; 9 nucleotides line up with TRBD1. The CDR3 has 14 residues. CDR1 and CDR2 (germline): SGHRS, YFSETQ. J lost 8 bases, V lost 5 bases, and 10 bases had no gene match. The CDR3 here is CASREQGARPEAFF. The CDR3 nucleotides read TGCGCCAGCAGGGAACAGGGGGCGCGGCCCGAAGCTTTCTTT.

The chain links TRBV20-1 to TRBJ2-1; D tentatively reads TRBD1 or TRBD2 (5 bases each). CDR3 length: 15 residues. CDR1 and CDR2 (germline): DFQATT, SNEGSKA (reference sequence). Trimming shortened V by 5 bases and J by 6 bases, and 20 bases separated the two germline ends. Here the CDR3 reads CSAQTGLWRRNEQFF. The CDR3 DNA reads TGCAGTGCTCAGACGGGGCTCTGGAGGCGCAATGAGCAGTTCTTC.

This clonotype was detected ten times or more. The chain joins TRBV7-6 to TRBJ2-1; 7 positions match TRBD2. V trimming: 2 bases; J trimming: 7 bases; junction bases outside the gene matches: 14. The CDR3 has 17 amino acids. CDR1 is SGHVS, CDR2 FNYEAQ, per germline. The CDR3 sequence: CASSLRGAGAPWNEQFF. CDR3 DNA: TGTGCCAGCAGCTTAAGGGGTGCGGGAGCCCCTTGGAATGAGCAGTTCTTC.

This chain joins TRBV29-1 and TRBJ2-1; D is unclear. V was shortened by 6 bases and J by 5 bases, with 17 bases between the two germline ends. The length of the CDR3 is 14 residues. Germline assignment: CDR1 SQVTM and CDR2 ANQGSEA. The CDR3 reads CSVTKVGPHNEQFF. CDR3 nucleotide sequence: TGCAGCGTCACGAAGGTCGGTCCCCACAATGAGCAGTTCTTC.

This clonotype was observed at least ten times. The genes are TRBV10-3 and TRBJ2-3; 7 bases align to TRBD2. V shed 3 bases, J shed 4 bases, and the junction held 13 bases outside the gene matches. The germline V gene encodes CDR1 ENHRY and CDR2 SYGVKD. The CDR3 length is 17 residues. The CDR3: CAISDPTSLWRPDTQYF. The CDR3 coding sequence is TGTGCCATCAGTGACCCGACTAGCCTATGGAGGCCAGATACGCAGTATTTT.

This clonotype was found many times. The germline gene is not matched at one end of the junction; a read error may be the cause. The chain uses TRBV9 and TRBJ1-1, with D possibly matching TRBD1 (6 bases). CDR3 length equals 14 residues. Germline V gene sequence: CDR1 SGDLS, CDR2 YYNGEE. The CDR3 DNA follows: TGTGCCAGCAGCGTAGGACCAGGGGACGGTGAAGTTTTCTTT. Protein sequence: CASSVGPGDGEVFF.

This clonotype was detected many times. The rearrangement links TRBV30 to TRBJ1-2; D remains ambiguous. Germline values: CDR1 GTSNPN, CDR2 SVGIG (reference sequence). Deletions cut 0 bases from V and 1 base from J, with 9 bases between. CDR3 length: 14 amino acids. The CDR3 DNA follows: TGTGCCTGGAGTGTACAATGGAATAACTATGGCTACACCTTC. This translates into CAWSVQWNNYGYTF.

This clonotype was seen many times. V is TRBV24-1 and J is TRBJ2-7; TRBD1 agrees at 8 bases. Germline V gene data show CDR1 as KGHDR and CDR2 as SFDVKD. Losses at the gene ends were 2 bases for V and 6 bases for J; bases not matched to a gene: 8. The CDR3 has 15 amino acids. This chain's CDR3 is CATSDSRTGMGEQYF. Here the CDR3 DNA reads TGTGCCACCAGTGATTCTCGGACAGGGATGGGCGAGCAGTACTTC.

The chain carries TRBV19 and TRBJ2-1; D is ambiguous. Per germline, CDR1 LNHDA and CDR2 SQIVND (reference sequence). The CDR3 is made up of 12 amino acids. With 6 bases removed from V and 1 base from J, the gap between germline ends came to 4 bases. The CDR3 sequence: CASSRSYNEQFF. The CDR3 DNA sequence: TGTGCCAGTAGCAGGTCCTACAATGAGCAGTTCTTC.

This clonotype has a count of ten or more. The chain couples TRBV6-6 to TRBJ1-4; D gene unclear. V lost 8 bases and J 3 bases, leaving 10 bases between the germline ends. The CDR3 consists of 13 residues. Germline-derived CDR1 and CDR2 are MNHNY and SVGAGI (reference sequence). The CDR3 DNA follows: TGTGCCAGCTTCCGGGCTCCTAATGAAAAACTGTTTTTT. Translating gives CASFRAPNEKLFF.

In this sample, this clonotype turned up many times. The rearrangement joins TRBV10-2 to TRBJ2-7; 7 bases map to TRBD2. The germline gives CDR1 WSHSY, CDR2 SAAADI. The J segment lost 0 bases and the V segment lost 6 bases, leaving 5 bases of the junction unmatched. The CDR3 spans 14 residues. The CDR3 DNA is TGCGCCAGCAGACCCGGGACTAACTCCTACGAGCAGTACTTC. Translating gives CASRPGTNSYEQYF.

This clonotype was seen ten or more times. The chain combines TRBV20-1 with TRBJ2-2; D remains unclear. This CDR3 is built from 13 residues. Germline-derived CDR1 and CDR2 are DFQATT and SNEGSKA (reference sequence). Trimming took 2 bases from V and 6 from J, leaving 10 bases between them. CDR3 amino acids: CSARPHSAGELFF. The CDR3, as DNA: TGCAGTGCTAGACCCCATTCCGCCGGGGAGCTGTTTTTT.

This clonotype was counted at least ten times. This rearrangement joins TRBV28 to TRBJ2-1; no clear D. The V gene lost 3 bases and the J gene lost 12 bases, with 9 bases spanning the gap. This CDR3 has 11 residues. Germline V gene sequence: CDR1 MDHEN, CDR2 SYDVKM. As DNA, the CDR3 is TGTGCCAGCAGTTTTCGGTCCTCGCAGTTCTTC. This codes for CASSFRSSQFF.

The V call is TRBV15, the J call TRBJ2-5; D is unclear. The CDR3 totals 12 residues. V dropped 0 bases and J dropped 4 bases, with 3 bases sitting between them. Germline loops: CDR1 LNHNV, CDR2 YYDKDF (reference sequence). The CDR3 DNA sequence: TGTGCCACCAGCAGAGATGGAGAGACCCAGTACTTC. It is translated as CATSRDGETQYF.

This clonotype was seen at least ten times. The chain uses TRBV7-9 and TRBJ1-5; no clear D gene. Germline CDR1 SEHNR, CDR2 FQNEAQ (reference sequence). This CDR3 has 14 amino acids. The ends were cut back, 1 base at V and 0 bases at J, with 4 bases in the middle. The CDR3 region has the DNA TGTGCCAGCAGCTTAGACGGTAGCAATCAGCCCCAGCATTTT. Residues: CASSLDGSNQPQHF.

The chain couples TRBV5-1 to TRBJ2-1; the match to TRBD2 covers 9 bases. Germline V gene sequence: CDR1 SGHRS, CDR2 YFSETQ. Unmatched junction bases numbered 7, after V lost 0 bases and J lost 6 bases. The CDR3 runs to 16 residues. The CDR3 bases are TGCGCCAGCAGCTTGGGGGGGACTAGCCGAAGCAATGAGCAGTTCTTC. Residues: CASSLGGTSRSNEQFF.

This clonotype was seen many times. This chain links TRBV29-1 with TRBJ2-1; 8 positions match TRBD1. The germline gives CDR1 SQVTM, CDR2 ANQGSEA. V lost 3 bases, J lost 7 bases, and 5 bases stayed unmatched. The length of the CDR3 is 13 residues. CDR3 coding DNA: TGCAGCGTTGAGGGGGACAGGACGAATGAGCAGTTCTTC. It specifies CSVEGDRTNEQFF.

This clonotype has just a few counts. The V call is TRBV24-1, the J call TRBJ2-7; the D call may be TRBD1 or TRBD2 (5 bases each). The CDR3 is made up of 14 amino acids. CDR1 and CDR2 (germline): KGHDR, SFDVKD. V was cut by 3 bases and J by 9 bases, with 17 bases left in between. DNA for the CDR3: TGTGCCACCAGTGATCCTCCAGGGATTGCGGGGCAGTACTTC. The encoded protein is CATSDPPGIAGQYF.

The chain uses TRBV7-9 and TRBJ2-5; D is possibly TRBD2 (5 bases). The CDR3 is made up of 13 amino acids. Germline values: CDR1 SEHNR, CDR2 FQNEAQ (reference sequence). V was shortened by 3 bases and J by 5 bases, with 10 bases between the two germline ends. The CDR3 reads CASSLEVLETQYF. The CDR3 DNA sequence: TGTGCCAGCAGCTTGGAGGTTCTGGAGACCCAGTACTTC. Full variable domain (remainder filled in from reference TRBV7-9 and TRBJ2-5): DTGVSQNPRHKITKRGQNVTFRCDPISEHNRLYWYRQTLGQGPEFLTYFQNEAQLEKSRLLSDRFSAERPKGSFSTLEIQRTEQGDSAMYLCASSLEVLETQYFGPGTRLLVL.

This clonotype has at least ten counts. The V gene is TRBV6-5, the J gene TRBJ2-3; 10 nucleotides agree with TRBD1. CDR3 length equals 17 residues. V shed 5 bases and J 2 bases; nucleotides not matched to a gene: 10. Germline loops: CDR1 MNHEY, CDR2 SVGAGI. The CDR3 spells CASSPRQGARPTDTQYF. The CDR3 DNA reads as TGTGCCAGCAGTCCGAGACAGGGGGCCAGACCCACAGATACGCAGTATTTT.

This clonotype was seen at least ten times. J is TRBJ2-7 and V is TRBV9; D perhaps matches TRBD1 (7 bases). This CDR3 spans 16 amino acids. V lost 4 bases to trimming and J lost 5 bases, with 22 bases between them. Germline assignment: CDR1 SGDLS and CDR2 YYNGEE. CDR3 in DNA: TGTGCCAGCAGCCCCACCGGCAGGGGGGTCTTCGACGAGCAGTACTTC. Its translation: CASSPTGRGVFDEQYF.

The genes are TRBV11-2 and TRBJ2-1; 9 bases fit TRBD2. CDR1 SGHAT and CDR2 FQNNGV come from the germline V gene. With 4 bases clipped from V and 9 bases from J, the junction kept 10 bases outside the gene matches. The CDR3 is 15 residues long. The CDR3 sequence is CASSSRGSGRGEQFF. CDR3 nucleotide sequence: TGTGCCAGCAGCTCTCGGGGTAGCGGGAGAGGTGAGCAGTTCTTC.

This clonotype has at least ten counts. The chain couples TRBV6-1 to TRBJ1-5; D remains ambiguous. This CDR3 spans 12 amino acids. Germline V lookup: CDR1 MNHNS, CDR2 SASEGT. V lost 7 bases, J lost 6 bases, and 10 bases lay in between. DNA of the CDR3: TGTGCCAGCAATTTTAATTTTCAGCCCCAGCATTTT. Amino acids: CASNFNFQPQHF.